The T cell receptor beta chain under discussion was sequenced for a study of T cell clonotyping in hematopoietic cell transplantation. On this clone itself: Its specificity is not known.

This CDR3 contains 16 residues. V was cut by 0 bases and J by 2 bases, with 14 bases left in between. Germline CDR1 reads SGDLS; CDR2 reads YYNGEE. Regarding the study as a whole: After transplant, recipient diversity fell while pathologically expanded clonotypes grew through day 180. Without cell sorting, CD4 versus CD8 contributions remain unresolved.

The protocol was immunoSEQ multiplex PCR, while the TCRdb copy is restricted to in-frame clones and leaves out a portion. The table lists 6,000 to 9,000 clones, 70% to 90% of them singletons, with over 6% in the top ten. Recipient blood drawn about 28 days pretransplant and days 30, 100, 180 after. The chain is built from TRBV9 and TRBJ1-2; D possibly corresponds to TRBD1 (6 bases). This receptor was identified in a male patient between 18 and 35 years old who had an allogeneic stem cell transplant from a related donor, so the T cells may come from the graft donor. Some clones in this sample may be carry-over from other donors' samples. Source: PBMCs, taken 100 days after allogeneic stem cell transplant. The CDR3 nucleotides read TGTGCCAGCAGCGTAGGGTGGGGGGGCCCGAACTATGGCTACACCTTC. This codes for CASSVGWGGPNYGYTF.